A selection of T cell receptor beta chains follows, all from one sample in a study of blood T cell repertoires in COVID-19. Sequencing used immunoSEQ multiplex PCR; TCRdb keeps in-frame clones, though not all of them. In the table there are tens of thousands of clones, approximately 88% of which are singletons. Sequenced sample: peripheral blood. The receptors shown here come from a human donor in a cohort sampled during active COVID-19. CDR3s include the opening cysteine and the closing phenylalanine or tryptophan. D genes are given only for firm matches. Clone size is stated in some rows and not others, as once, few, many or a class when expanded.

TRBJ2-7	once	TRBV2	-	TGTGCCAGCAGTCAGGGCAGGCCAGGAGTCTACGAGCAGTACTTC	CASSQGRPGVYEQYF
TRBJ2-1	-	TRBV18	TRBD1	TGTGCCAGCTCACCAGGGACAGGGGACAATGAGCAGTTCTTC	CASSPGTGDNEQFF
TRBJ1-1	-	TRBV28	-	TGTGCCAGCAGTGCCCCTCGGGGCACTGAAGCTTTCTTT	CASSAPRGTEAFF
TRBJ1-6	-	TRBV30	-	TGTGCCTGGGGCCCCACGGGGAGCTATAATTCACCCCTCCACTTT	CAWGPTGSYNSPLHF
TRBJ2-7	few	TRBV5-4	TRBD1	TGTGCCAGCAGCCTAAGGGGGCCCTTAGGGTACGAGCAGTACTTC	CASSLRGPLGYEQYF
TRBJ2-7	-	TRBV7-3	-	TGTGCCAGCAGCTTGGACAGCTCCTACGAGCAGTACTTC	CASSLDSSYEQYF
TRBJ2-3	-	TRBV11-3	TRBD2	TGTGCCAGCAGCAGGCGGGGGGAGGCAGATACGCAGTATTTT	CASSRRGEADTQYF
TRBJ2-6	-	TRBV7-9	-	TGTGCCAGCAGCTTTGGGGGGGCCGCTGGGGCCAACGTCCTGACTTTC	CASSFGGAAGANVLTF
TRBJ2-2	-	TRBV5-1	-	TGCGCCAGCAGCTTGGTACAGACGAACACCGGGGAGCTGTTTTTT	CASSLVQTNTGELFF
TRBJ1-1	-	TRBV3-1/TRBV3-2	-	TGTGCCAGCAGCCAAGGGCCAGGGATCGGAGCTTTCTTT	CASSQGPGIGAFF
TRBJ2-2	-	TRBV6-2/TRBV6-3	-	TGTGCCAGCAGTCCCCTCCCCTCTACTACCAACACCGGGGAGCTGTTTTTT	CASSPLPSTTNTGELFF
TRBJ1-5	-	TRBV4-1	TRBD1	TGCGCCAGCAGCCAAGCGATGGACAGGGGAAGGGAGCCCCAGCATTTT	CASSQAMDRGREPQHF
TRBJ1-2	-	TRBV19	-	TGTGCCAGTGGTCGAAACGGGGTAGGCGGTGGCTACACCTTC	CASGRNGVGGGYTF
TRBJ2-7	-	TRBV19	TRBD1	TGTGCCTCTTCGGCCGAAGGGGGCTATAGTCACGAGCAGTACTTC	CASSAEGGYSHEQYF
TRBJ2-5	-	TRBV5-1	TRBD2	TGCGCCAGCAGCCGAATAGCGGGGGGAAAAGAGACCCAGTACTTC	CASSRIAGGKETQYF
TRBJ2-7	-	TRBV19	-	TGTGCCAGTAGTATTGGAGGGCACGAGCAGTACTTC	CASSIGGHEQYF
TRBJ1-2	-	TRBV7-9	TRBD1	TGTGCCAGCAACGTGGGACAGGGGGCTTTCTATGGCTACACCTTC	CASNVGQGAFYGYTF
TRBJ1-2	-	TRBV15	TRBD1	TGTGCCGCAAGCCGGGACAGGGGTTTAAGGGGCTACACCTTC	CAASRDRGLRGYTF
TRBJ1-4	-	TRBV6-1	-	TGTGCCAGCAGTGAAGCCAACTTGGCAGGGGCAACTAATGAAAAACTGTTTTTT	CASSEANLAGATNEKLFF
TRBJ2-3	-	TRBV29-1	TRBD2	TGCAGCGGCGGGACTAGCGGGATAGATACGCAGTATTTT	CSGGTSGIDTQYF
TRBJ2-2	-	TRBV4-3	TRBD1	TGCGCCAGCAGCCAAAGCCCAGGGGGCGCGGGCACCGGGGAGCTGTTTTTT	CASSQSPGGAGTGELFF
TRBJ2-1	-	TRBV2	TRBD2	TGTGCCAGCAGTAATTCAGCGGGAGTAAATGAGCAGTTCTTC	CASSNSAGVNEQFF
TRBJ1-5	once	TRBV11-3	TRBD1	TGTGCCAGCAGCTTAGAACAGGGGCCAAATAGCAATCAGCCCCAGCATTTT	CASSLEQGPNSNQPQHF